This T cell receptor (beta chain) was observed in a study of T-cell reconstitution after alpha-beta-depleted transplantation in children. TCRbeta library construction was performed incorporating unique molecular identifiers. TCRdb independently ran MiXCR on the PCR reads; one entry per CDR3 protein. The data hold almost 500,000 distinct CDR3 sequences, with approximately 12% observed a single time. This clonotype was seen repeatedly, ten times or more. In germline, CDR1 is DFQATT, CDR2 SNEGSKA (reference sequence). The CDR3 covers 14 residues. V was trimmed by 3 bases and J by 3 bases, leaving 15 bases between them.

The V and J genes are TRBV20-1 and TRBJ2-7; TRBD2 might be the D (6 bases). This sequence was found in a human donor who donated a stem cell graft to a child with combined immunodeficiency. This sample comprised PBMCs from the stem cell graft donor, obtained from the stem cell graft. CDR3 in amino acids: CSASGGIYNYEQYF. The CDR3 bases are TGCAGTGCTAGTGGCGGGATCTATAACTACGAGCAGTACTTC.